This T cell receptor (beta chain) was found in a study of blood T cell repertoires in COVID-19 (dated by TCRdb to the early 2020s). Context from the whole study: Collaborator samples came from the United States, Italy and Spain and covered acute and convalescent phases of COVID-19. The prospective study material was composed of cDNA or gDNA derived from T cells, B-cell-depleted T cells, or PBMCs. Subjects who had been exposed to COVID-19, were actively infected with it, or had recovered from it provided the deeply sampled blood TCRbeta repertoires that made up the dataset. The repertoires were released in a freely available public database intended as a resource for research on the immune response to SARS-CoV-2. Samples came from the ongoing ImmuneRACE study (first 160 participants) plus 1,254 subjects from 6 global collaborators. A de-identified subject ID, COVID-19 status, age in years and sex were almost always included in the sample metadata. Where available, HLA class I and class II types were obtained from metadata supplied by the sample provider rather than from assay-based typing. What the research found in general, with its limitations: The quantity of clinical and demographic metadata differed by source and by participant and was supplied without curation.

Reading from cysteine to phenylalanine, the CDR3 counts 15 amino acids. Only CDR3 DNA remains: 45 bases, in frame from the first base. The V end loses 3 bases and the J end loses 4 bases, and a stretch of 15 bases separates them. Based on the germline V gene, the CDR1 and CDR2 sequences are SGHTA and FQGNSA. The collaborating institutions used their own protocols to collect whole blood in K2EDTA tubes. For TCRbeta analysis, collaborators shipped samples as frozen whole blood, isolated PBMCs, or DNA extracted from either of those sample types. TCRbeta CDR3 regions were amplified from genomic DNA by means of the immunoSEQ Assay, a bias-controlled multiplex PCR. In the paper's pipeline: The number of nucleated cells in each sample was estimated from the amplification of reference gene primers within the assay. Sequence reads were collapsed and filtered to measure the absolute abundance of every unique TCRbeta CDR3 rearrangement. For each sample, productive Simpson clonality was calculated by taking the square root of Simpson's diversity index across productive rearrangements. TCRdb took over this immuneACCESS table, retaining in-frame rearrangements with V and J assigned. Such tables are incomplete; in checked studies, under half of the missing clones stem from an unresolved V gene, and the remainder is unexplained. That table is the source of V, J and clone size, and D and trimming were worked out from the DNA. A total of over 100,000 clones appear in this sample, around nine tenths of them only once. The top ten hold 4% to 5.5% of the sample.

As regards this clone: This clone's antigen is unknown. No clone much larger than this one lies a single base away; base qualities are absent.

This clonotype originated in a man aged 40-49 years with acute or convalescent COVID-19. The sequenced sample consisted of peripheral blood. The rearrangement combines TRBV7-2 with TRBJ1-2, with no confident D gene call. The CDR3 region: CASSLIGSDLYGYTF. The DNA sequence follows: TGTGCCAGCAGCTTGATCGGCAGCGACCTCTATGGCTACACCTTC. Here the CDR3 is joined to the reference TRBV7-2 and TRBJ1-2 genes, and the full variable domain is: GAGVSQSPSNKVTEKGKDVELRCDPISGHTALYWYRQSLGQGLEFLIYFQGNSAPDKSGLPSDRFSAERTGGSVSTLTIQRTQQEDSAVYLCASSLIGSDLYGYTFGSGTRLTVV.